Listed here is a single TCR beta chain. Per the authors' pipeline: The assay estimated nucleated cells by amplifying reference gene primers. Measured with immunoSEQ multiplex PCR; TCRdb has only the in-frame clones, and not every one. The DNA was the basis for D and trimming; V, J and clone size are from that table. The profile shows more than 70,000 clones, about three quarters of them singletons. These data come from a study of blood T cell repertoires in COVID-19. For the study at large: Sites in the United States, Italy and Spain provided acute and convalescent COVID-19 samples. In each case, the material was cDNA or gDNA derived from T cells, B-cell-depleted T cells, or PBMCs.

The CDR3 has 15 residues. Germline V gene sequence: CDR1 MRHNA, CDR2 SNTAGT. Trimming took off 8 bases at V and 1 base at J, with 16 bases between the two ends. Sequencing was carried out using peripheral blood. The clonotype comes from a human donor in a cohort sampled during active COVID-19. This sequence joins TRBV6-4 and TRBJ2-3; D may be TRBD2 (6 bases). The CDR3 DNA sequence: TGTGCCAGCTTTAACGGGCGGGGAGGCACAGATACGCAGTATTTT. Residues: CASFNGRGGTDTQYF.